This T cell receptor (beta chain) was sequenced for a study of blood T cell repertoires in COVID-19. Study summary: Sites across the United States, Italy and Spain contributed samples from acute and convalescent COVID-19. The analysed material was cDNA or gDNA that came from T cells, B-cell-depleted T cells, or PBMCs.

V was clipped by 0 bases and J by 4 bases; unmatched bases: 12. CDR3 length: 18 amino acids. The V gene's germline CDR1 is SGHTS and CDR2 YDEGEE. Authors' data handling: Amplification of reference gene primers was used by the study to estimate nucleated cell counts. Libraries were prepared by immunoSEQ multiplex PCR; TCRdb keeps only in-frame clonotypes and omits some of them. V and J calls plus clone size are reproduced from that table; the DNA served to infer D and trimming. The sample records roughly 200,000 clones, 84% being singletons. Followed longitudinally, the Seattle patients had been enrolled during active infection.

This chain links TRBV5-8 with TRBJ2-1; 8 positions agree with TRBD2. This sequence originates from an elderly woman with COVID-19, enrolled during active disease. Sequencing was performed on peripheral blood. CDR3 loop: CASSLAWVAGSPYNEQFF. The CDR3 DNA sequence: TGTGCCAGCAGCTTGGCCTGGGTAGCGGGGTCCCCTTACAATGAGCAGTTCTTC.